This section outlines one T cell receptor (beta chain) sequence together with its context. What antigen it recognizes has not been identified. No much larger clone exists at a distance of one base, and base qualities are not known. The sample originates from a study of cytomegalovirus exposure and HLA in healthy donors (dated by TCRdb to 2016 to 2017). With respect to the entire study: In an earlier analysis of under 600 of the donors, about 260 Gb of sequence data and approximately 100 million unique TCR beta sequences from about 179 million T cells were reported. About 300 gigabases of sequencing data and 70 million to 95 million unique TCR sequences made up an early release that covered approximately 700 HLA-typed donors. Among the roughly 400 genotyped donors, around 81% belonged to the genetic ancestry cluster associated with self-reported Caucasian donors. The study aimed to test whether cataloging public T cell receptors could reveal signatures of past pathogen exposure. The study profiled the T cell repertoires of 666 subjects by immunosequencing and related them to cytomegalovirus serostatus. Along with the roughly 670-subject first cohort, a separate validation cohort of over a hundred different subjects was used. High-throughput TCR immunosequencing, statistical association of individual TCRs with disease status, and machine learning were combined to predict cytomegalovirus infection status. A later analysis re-analyzed previously published TCR beta repertoires from roughly 630 donors and added high-resolution HLA genotyping to study TCR occurrence patterns. The later analysis used no new phenotypic data to find candidate immune exposures, relying instead on TCR beta sequences and their occurrence across donors. To decide whether each TCR beta V gene segment behaved as functional or pseudogenic, an earlier analysis of some 600 of the donors relied on high-throughput TCR beta sequencing. Donor age, sex, ethnicity and CMV serostatus were collected together with the repertoire data. In a later genetic analysis, genome-wide SNP genotypes for about three fifths of the 666 donors were used, and that subset was treated as a discovery cohort. Every repertoire in the discovery cohort had been generated on one and the same sequencing platform. Both class I and class II loci were covered by HLA typing, at four-digit resolution. Typing coverage differed by locus: A, B, C, DRB1 and DQB1 were typed in roughly 620-640 donors, DQA1 in 522, DPA1 in some 610, and DPB1 in 400 to 480. Four to six DR-DQ haplotypes were handled as single units for association and clustering because linkage in the cohort was strong. Among some 410 genotyped donors of the cohort, an average of around 240,000 unique TCR beta nucleotide sequences were sequenced per donor, around 18% of them non-productive.

Compared with germline, V lacks 4 bases and J lacks 1 base; bases without a gene match: 6. Including the terminal cysteine and phenylalanine, the CDR3 comprises 16 residues. Of the read, only the CDR3 DNA is kept; its 48 bases are in frame from base 1. The germline V gene encodes CDR1 SGHRS and CDR2 YFSETQ. The cohort was made up of about 670 healthy bone marrow donors. Cohort members were all nominally healthy when sampled, although unrecorded immune exposures were likely present. The donor was CMV seropositive and was included in the group of 250 to 300 seropositive cohort members. A peripheral blood sample was collected from each donor, and TCR beta sequencing was performed on peripheral blood mononuclear cells. The Qiagen DNeasy Blood Extraction Kit was used to extract genomic DNA from the blood cell samples. Receptor amplification or capture employed the immunoSEQ multiplex PCR assay. A mixture of 60 forward primers for TCR Vbeta segments and 13 reverse primers for TCR Jbeta segments was used in the multiplex PCR. A multiplex PCR assay on genomic DNA amplified the CDR3 region of rearranged TCR beta genes. The Illumina HiSeq System was used to sequence the amplified TCR beta libraries as 87-base-pair reads. The authors' pipeline ran thus. A later analysis counted approximately 74 million unique TCR beta chains across the 666 repertoires, and some 11 million of these chains were shared by at least two donors. To remove PCR and sequencing errors, raw reads were error-corrected and collapsed into unique sequences using a nearest-neighbor algorithm that merged closely related sequences. Alignment of CDR3 sequences to IMGT reference sequences was used to assign V, D and J gene segments. For a sequence to be retained, a match of at least six nucleotides was required to both a V gene segment and a J gene segment. Rearrangements were classified as productive when the CDR3 lacked stop codons and remained in frame with V and J, and all other rearrangements were classified as non-productive. CDR3 was defined by IMGT convention, running from the second conserved V-encoded cysteine to the conserved J-encoded phenylalanine. The earlier analysis of about 560 of the donors excluded any sequence lacking an unambiguous match to a single V gene segment. In an earlier analysis of several hundred of the donors, V segments were called functional above 56.7% productive rearrangements and were called segregating when the between-donor standard deviation exceeded 5%. A statistical classification framework was built to diagnose cytomegalovirus status from the catalog of TCR beta chain sequences. In a later analysis, TCR nucleotide sequences were compared against IMGT/GENE-DB human TR gene sequences so that V and J genes could be assigned. The TCRdist pipeline was used in a later analysis to assign CDR3 sequences and most-parsimonious VDJ recombination scenarios. A later analysis defined each TCR beta chain by its CDR3 amino acid sequence plus V-gene family, and excluded reads lacking a unique V-gene family. As a way to deal with suspected cross-contamination and a sequencing artifact, a later analysis dropped approximately 570 nucleotide sequences that were highly shared and had low generation probability. For each public chain, a later analysis derived a clonal expansion index from normalized ranks of inferred template counts within each repertoire. In a later analysis, generation probabilities were computed with a VDJ recombination model fitted to out-of-frame rearrangements, and the resulting probabilities were checked against IGoR. Hypergeometric tests were used in a later analysis to score TCR-TCR, TCR-HLA and TCR-CMV co-occurrence, with a repertoire-size bias correction applied to the TCR pairs. To estimate false discovery rates, a later analysis permuted the HLA or CMV assignments 20 times. In a later analysis, co-occurring TCRs were grouped using DBSCAN, with TCRdist sequence similarity added in when clustering inside HLA-allele-positive subsets. Co-occurrence clustering excluded repertoires with fewer than 30,000 or more than 120,000 public chains, plus five with anomalous nucleotide sharing. Held by TCRdb, this immuneACCESS table contains in-frame sequences only and omits some clones. Under half of the omission traces to an unresolved V gene where checked; the cause of the rest is unknown. V and J calls and clone size follow that table, whereas D and trimming were derived from the DNA. The sample table records approximately 85,000 clones; more than 55% of these occur just once. Over 5% of the sample is taken by the ten largest.

The study at large found these results: According to the authors, the approach could potentially be generalized to other disease states and immunological phenotypes. While some public TCRs were present in many individuals, most TCR sequences turned up only very rarely across donors. The cohort was sequenced for TCR beta chains only, and without alpha or paired-chain data the features that could be detected were limited. Several of the top co-occurrence clusters appeared to be linked to parvovirus B19, influenza, CMV and Epstein-Barr virus, according to a later analysis. In a later analysis, TCR association rates were found to vary across HLA loci, with the most associated TCRs seen for DRB1 alleles and the fewest for HLA-C alleles. Correlated functional status among segregating V segments might reflect linkage disequilibrium, but an unknown experimental factor could not be ruled out. Some IMGT-functional V segments, including TRBV6-2 and TRBV6-3, could not be told apart with the 87-base-pair reads, so those segments were excluded. Immune exposure information for the cohort was limited to CMV serostatus. The presence/absence analyses assumed that sequencing depth was roughly uniform across donors, and that assumption may not be true. Three of the identified cytomegalovirus-associated TCR beta chains were confirmed in vitro to be specific for cytomegalovirus antigens. HLA typing was unavailable for some donors at each locus, so association tests used only the typed subset. In a later genetic analysis, a missense DCLRE1C variant was associated with V-gene and J-gene trimming of TCR beta chains, and the association was replicated in an independent cohort. In the study, about 150 TCR beta chains were listed as associated with cytomegalovirus. The sequencing pipeline was judged likely to have produced a cluster of highly shared sequence variants as a technical artifact. In a later analysis, HLA-associated TCR beta chains were found to be more clonally expanded and to have lower generation probabilities than equally common non-associated chains. Because counts were too low, roughly 18 rarely observed V segments, including chromosome 9 orphons, were left out of the earlier analysis of about 500 of the donors. A further reported finding was that TCR beta sequences accurately predicted the HLA-A and HLA-B alleles for most subjects in the first cohort. Compared with the 666-donor mean, donors in an Asian-associated ancestry cluster had fewer N-insertions in productive TCRs, according to a later genetic analysis. A later analysis found that most CMV-associated TCR beta chains appeared HLA-restricted, with HLA associations seemingly driven largely by CMV exposure. In an earlier analysis of some 550 of the donors, most TCR beta V segments were observed in productive rearrangements about 87% or about 30% of the time, broadly matching IMGT annotations. When HLA alleles, especially DR and DQ, strongly co-occurred, attributing TCR associations to individual alleles was difficult. In a later analysis, 16,951 TCR beta sequences were associated with specific HLA alleles at a false discovery rate of 0.05. Cytomegalovirus status was reported to be diagnosed by the classifier with high specificity and sensitivity in both the original and validation cohorts.

The sample taken for sequencing was PBMCs. This clonotype originated in a woman in her twenties or thirties in good health and CMV-seropositive. The sequence is built from TRBV5-1 and TRBJ2-4, with 9 bases aligning to TRBD2. The CDR3 corresponds to CASSTVAGVAKNIQYF. The nucleotide sequence reads TGCGCCAGCAGCACCGTAGCGGGGGTGGCCAAAAACATTCAGTACTTC.